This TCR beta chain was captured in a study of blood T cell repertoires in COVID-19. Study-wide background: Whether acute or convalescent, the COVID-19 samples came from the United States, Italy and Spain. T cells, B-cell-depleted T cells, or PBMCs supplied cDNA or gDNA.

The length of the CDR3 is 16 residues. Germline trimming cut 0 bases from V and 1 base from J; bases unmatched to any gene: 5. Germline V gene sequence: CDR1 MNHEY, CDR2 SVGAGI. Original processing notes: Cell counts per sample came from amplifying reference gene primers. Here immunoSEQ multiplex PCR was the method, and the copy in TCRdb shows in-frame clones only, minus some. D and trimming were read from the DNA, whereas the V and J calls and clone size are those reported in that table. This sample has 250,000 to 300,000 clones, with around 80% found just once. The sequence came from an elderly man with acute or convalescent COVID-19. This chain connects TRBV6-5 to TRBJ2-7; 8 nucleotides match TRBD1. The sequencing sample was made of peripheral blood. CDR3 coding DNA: TGTGCCAGCAGTTACTCCGGACAGGGATTGTCCTACGAGCAGTACTTC. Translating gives CASSYSGQGLSYEQYF.